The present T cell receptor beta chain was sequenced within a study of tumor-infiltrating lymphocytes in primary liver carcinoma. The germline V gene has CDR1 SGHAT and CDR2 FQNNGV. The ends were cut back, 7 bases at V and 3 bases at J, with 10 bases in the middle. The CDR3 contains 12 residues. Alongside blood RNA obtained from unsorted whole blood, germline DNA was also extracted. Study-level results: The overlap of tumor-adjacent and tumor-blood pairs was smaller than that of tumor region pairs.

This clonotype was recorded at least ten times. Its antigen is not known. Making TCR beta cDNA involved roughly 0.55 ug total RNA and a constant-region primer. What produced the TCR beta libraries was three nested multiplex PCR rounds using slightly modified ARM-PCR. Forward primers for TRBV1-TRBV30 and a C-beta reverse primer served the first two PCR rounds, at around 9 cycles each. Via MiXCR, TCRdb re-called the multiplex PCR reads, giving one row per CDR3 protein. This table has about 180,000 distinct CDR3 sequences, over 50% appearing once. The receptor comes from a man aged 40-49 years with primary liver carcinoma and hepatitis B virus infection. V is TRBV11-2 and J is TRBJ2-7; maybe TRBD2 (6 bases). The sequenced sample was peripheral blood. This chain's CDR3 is CASTSGDYEQYF. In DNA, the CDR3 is TGTGCCAGCACCTCGGGGGACTACGAGCAGTACTTC.